This TCR beta chain was identified during a study of blood T cell repertoires in COVID-19. Background on the study: From the United States, Italy and Spain came samples of acute and convalescent COVID-19. T cells, B-cell-depleted T cells, or PBMCs provided the cDNA or gDNA that served as material.

Sequencing was performed with immunoSEQ multiplex PCR; in TCRdb, only in-frame clones are kept and a portion is missing. The sample comprises 85,000 to 130,000 clones, around 86% of which are singletons, and 2% to 3% rests with the top ten. This study enrolled people aged about 18 to 100 from about two dozen US geographic areas. Participants were placed into cohorts based on the clinical history they reported. Germline assignment: CDR1 GTSNPN and CDR2 SVGIG (reference sequence). The CDR3 spans 11 residues. V was shortened by 4 bases and J by 6 bases, with 10 bases between the two germline ends. The chain couples TRBV30 to TRBJ2-7, with no clear D. This TCR derives from a woman in her forties or fifties who had recovered from COVID-19. The sequenced sample consisted of PBMCs or T cells enriched from blood (not recorded which). The DNA for the CDR3 is TGTGCCTGGAAGGTGCGGTCCGAGCAGTACTTC. Amino acids: CAWKVRSEQYF.